This record covers a single T cell receptor beta chain. The antigen is unknown. The data originate from a study of cytomegalovirus exposure and HLA in healthy donors. PCR involved 60 Vbeta and 13 Jbeta primers. Only in-frame clones appear in the TCRdb table, and some are missing; sequencing was by immunoSEQ multiplex PCR. The sample holds over 150,000 clones, around 82% seen once. Study-wide findings and caveats: A link between a missense DCLRE1C variant and TCR beta V- and J-gene trimming emerged from a later analysis.

The CDR3 contains 12 residues. The J segment lost 10 bases and the V segment lost 5 bases, leaving 4 bases of the junction unmatched. Germline lookup yields CDR1 SGHVS and CDR2 FNYEAQ. V gene TRBV7-6 combines with J gene TRBJ2-1, with 8 bases aligning to TRBD1. The sequence was obtained from a boy between 2 and 10 years old in good health and CMV-seronegative. Material: PBMCs. DNA of the CDR3: TGTGCCAGCAGCGGGACAGGCTTGGAGCAGTTCTTC. Translated: CASSGTGLEQFF.